These 19 T cell receptor beta chains came from one sample sequenced in a study of blood T cell repertoires in COVID-19 (dated by TCRdb to 2018 to 2020). To prepare the library, the immunoSEQ multiplex PCR assay was applied. TCRdb took over this immuneACCESS table, retaining in-frame rearrangements with V and J assigned. Such tables are incomplete; in checked studies, under half of the missing clones stem from an unresolved V gene, and the remainder is unexplained. The sample data list about 77,000 clones, and around 88% of these were observed just once. Under 7.5% of the sample rests with the top ten. Sequenced: peripheral blood. Receptors originate from a woman of 80 years or more with acute or convalescent COVID-19.

The rearrangement uses TRBV12-3 or TRBV12-4 and TRBJ2-7; D not certain. V lost 4 bases, J lost 4 bases, and 11 bases lay in between. The CDR3 runs 13 residues. The CDR3 DNA follows: TGTGCCAGCAGTTCACCCCGCAGGTACGAGCAGTACTTC. Translated, it gives CASSSPRRYEQYF.

The count of this clone is one. The V gene is TRBV11-2, the J gene TRBJ2-1; D is possibly TRBD2 (5 bases). The V and J ends lost 5 bases and 8 bases respectively, with 22 bases between them. This CDR3 region has 16 residues. Germline CDR1 and CDR2: SGHAT and FQNNGV. This chain's CDR3 is CASSATRRGPGDEQFF. The CDR3 DNA follows: TGTGCCAGCAGCGCCACCCGGAGAGGGCCTGGCGATGAGCAGTTCTTC.

The chain has TRBV6-5 and TRBJ2-3; the match to TRBD2 covers 11 bases. The germline CDR1 and CDR2 sequences are MNHEY and SVGAGI. V shed 6 bases and J 4 bases; nucleotides not matched to a gene: 6. CDR3 length equals 15 residues. The DNA for the CDR3 is TGTGCCAGCAGACCGACTAGCGGGATTCCAGATACGCAGTATTTT. The encoded protein is CASRPTSGIPDTQYF.

The chain is built from TRBV5-1 and TRBJ1-6; 10 bases line up with TRBD1. J was trimmed by 7 bases and V by 0 bases; bases with no gene match: 1. The CDR3 sequence is 15 residues long. Looked up from germline, CDR1 is SGHRS and CDR2 is YFSETQ. CDR3 region: CASSLEGQGNSPLHF. DNA of the CDR3: TGCGCCAGCAGCTTGGAGGGACAGGGGAATTCACCCCTCCACTTT.

This chain links TRBV2 with TRBJ2-2; TRBD2 agrees at 16 bases. CDR1 and CDR2 from the germline V gene are SNHLY and FYNNEI. The CDR3 runs to 18 residues. J was trimmed by 7 bases and V by 3 bases; bases with no gene match: 8. The chain's CDR3 is CASSEGLAGGPSGGELFF. For the CDR3, the DNA is TGTGCCAGCAGTGAGGGACTAGCGGGAGGGCCTTCAGGCGGGGAGCTGTTTTTT.

The CDR3 protein is CASTNGLAGETQYF. CDR3 DNA: TGTGCCAGCACCAACGGACTAGCGGGAGAGACCCAGTACTTC. The rearrangement joins TRBV7-9 to TRBJ2-5; TRBD2 matches at 11 bases. This CDR3 contains 14 residues. Germline assignment: CDR1 SEHNR and CDR2 FQNEAQ (reference sequence). The V gene end was trimmed by 7 bases and the J gene end by 4 bases; junction bases not matched to a gene: 5.

This chain joins TRBV19 and TRBJ2-2; 10 bases line up with TRBD1. CDR3 length: 16 amino acids. J gave up 5 bases and V 4 bases, and 7 bases lay outside the gene matches. Germline CDR1 and CDR2: LNHDA and SQIVND (reference sequence). The CDR3 sequence: CASSTRTGGGTGELFF. In DNA, the CDR3 is TGTGCCAGTAGTACCCGGACAGGGGGTGGAACCGGGGAGCTGTTTTTT. The full variable domain, completed using reference TRBV19 and TRBJ2-2, is DGGITQSPKYLFRKEGQNVTLSCEQNLNHDAMYWYRQDPGQGLRLIYYSQIVNDFQKGDIAEGYSVSREKKESFPLTVTSAQKNPTAFYLCASSTRTGGGTGELFFGEGSRLTVL.

The gene calls are TRBV18 and TRBJ1-1; D is possibly TRBD1 (5 bases). Trimming removed 5 bases at V and 10 bases at J, with 14 bases between. The germline V gene encodes CDR1 KGHSH and CDR2 LQKENI. This CDR3 has 12 residues. The DNA of the CDR3 is TGTGCCAGCTCAACGGCAGGGTTCCGAGCTTTCTTT. Its translation is CASSTAGFRAFF.

The chain combines TRBV20-1 with TRBJ2-5; D not certain. V shed 0 bases and J shed 5 bases, with 4 bases lying between them. CDR1 DFQATT and CDR2 SNEGSKA come from the germline V gene (reference sequence). The length of the CDR3 is 11 residues. CDR3: CSARDEETQYF. The CDR3 DNA reads as TGCAGTGCTAGAGACGAGGAGACCCAGTACTTC.

The chain recombines TRBV5-8 with TRBJ2-4; D may be TRBD2 (5 bases). Germline-derived CDR1 and CDR2 are SGHTS and YDEGEE. Deletions cut 2 bases from V and 2 bases from J, with 17 bases between. The CDR3 spans 17 residues. The CDR3: CASSFWVGVGTKNIQYF. The CDR3 DNA follows: TGTGCCAGCAGCTTCTGGGTGGGAGTCGGTACCAAAAACATTCAGTACTTC.

This sequence joins TRBV11-2 and TRBJ2-1, with 9 bases matching TRBD1. V was pared by 5 bases and J by 1 base, with 3 bases of the junction left unmatched. The CDR3 covers 15 residues. CDR1 is SGHAT and CDR2 is FQNNGV in the germline V gene. The CDR3 reads CASSLGQGSYNEQFF. CDR3 nucleotides: TGTGCCAGCAGCCTAGGACAGGGGTCCTACAATGAGCAGTTCTTC.

This sequence joins TRBV30 and TRBJ2-3; 13 bases align to TRBD2. Germline-derived CDR1 and CDR2 are GTSNPN and SVGIG (reference sequence). The junction had 3 bases not matched to a gene; V was cut back by 2 bases and J by 4 bases. This CDR3 is 15 amino acids long. The CDR3 region is CAWSNGLAGADTQYF. In DNA, the CDR3 is TGTGCCTGGAGTAATGGACTAGCGGGAGCAGATACGCAGTATTTT.

The chain uses TRBV6-5 and TRBJ1-2, with D maybe TRBD1 (5 bases). Trimming pared 2 bases from V and 1 base from J, leaving 5 bases between. The V gene's germline CDR1 is MNHEY and CDR2 SVGAGI. This CDR3 contains 13 residues. CDR3 DNA: TGTGCCAGCAGTTACCAGGGTAACTATGGCTACACCTTC. Protein: CASSYQGNYGYTF.

The gene calls are TRBV5-6 and TRBJ1-1, with TRBD1 matching 9 bases. This CDR3 spans 15 amino acids. V was pared by 4 bases and J by 1 base, with 5 bases of the junction left unmatched. From germline, CDR1 is SGHDT and CDR2 YYEEEE. DNA of the CDR3: TGTGCCAGCAGCCTTTGGGACAGGGCGAACACTGAAGCTTTCTTT. Encoded protein: CASSLWDRANTEAFF.

V usage is TRBV7-2 and J usage is TRBJ1-3; D is undetermined. The CDR3 consists of 13 residues. Germline V gene data show CDR1 as SGHTA and CDR2 as FQGNSA. V dropped 5 bases and J dropped 4 bases, with 9 bases sitting between them. The CDR3 nucleotides are TGTGCCAGCAGCCCCTCGTTCGGAAACACCATATATTTT. Protein product: CASSPSFGNTIYF.

The rearrangement uses TRBV7-9 and TRBJ1-1; 7 bases are a match to TRBD1. The CDR3 covers 16 residues. From germline, CDR1 is SEHNR and CDR2 FQNEAQ (reference sequence). The V and J ends lost 3 bases and 3 bases, in that order; junction bases with no gene match: 10. In nucleotides, the CDR3 is TGTGCCAGCAGCTTTTCACAGGGGTGGGTAGACACTGAAGCTTTCTTT. Amino acids: CASSFSQGWVDTEAFF.

The V call is TRBV19, the J call TRBJ1-5, with D unclear. The CDR3 is 15 residues long. V dropped 0 bases and J dropped 10 bases, with 16 bases sitting between them. The germline V gene encodes CDR1 LNHDA and CDR2 SQIVND (reference sequence). This chain's CDR3 is CASSIEGRESIPQHF. CDR3 nucleotide sequence: TGTGCCAGTAGTATAGAGGGGAGGGAAAGTATTCCCCAGCATTTT. Full variable domain (missing parts from reference TRBV19 and TRBJ1-5): DGGITQSPKYLFRKEGQNVTLSCEQNLNHDAMYWYRQDPGQGLRLIYYSQIVNDFQKGDIAEGYSVSREKKESFPLTVTSAQKNPTAFYLCASSIEGRESIPQHFGDGTRLSIL.

The count of this clone is one. The V gene is TRBV11-2, the J gene TRBJ1-3; D may be TRBD1 (6 bases). The CDR3 length is 16 residues. Germline V gives CDR1 SGHAT, CDR2 FQNNGV. V dropped 1 base and J dropped 4 bases, with 14 bases sitting between them. For the CDR3, the DNA is TGTGCCAGCAGCTTAGTAGGGGGGGCTGGCGGAAACACCATATATTTT. It translates to CASSLVGGAGGNTIYF. The variable domain in full, with the rest retrieved from reference TRBV11-2 and TRBJ1-3, is EAGVAQSPRYKIIEKRQSVAFWCNPISGHATLYWYQQILGQGPKLLIQFQNNGVVDDSQLPKDRFSAERLKGVDSTLKIQPAKLEDSAVYLCASSLVGGAGGNTIYFGEGSWLTVV.

The V and J genes are TRBV27 and TRBJ2-7, with a possible D match to TRBD1 (6 bases). Trimming shortened V by 5 bases and J by 3 bases, and 8 bases separated the two germline ends. The CDR3 is 12 residues long. Germline CDR1 and CDR2: MNHEY and SMNVEV (reference sequence). CDR3 protein: CASSTGFYEQYF. CDR3 nucleotides: TGTGCCAGCAGTACAGGGTTCTACGAGCAGTACTTC.